Sequencing of this T cell receptor (beta chain) was carried out in a study of T-cell memory formation after mild COVID-19. Study at large: Largely, the TCR clusters proved donor specific. Study conclusions and caveats: Balance between CD4 and CD8 was seen in clones contracting day 15 to 85, and a CD4+ lean was seen in later expanders. Contracting CD4+ clones lay largely in CM and EM, with CD8+ ones residing in EMRA.

In its sample, this clonotype was seen once. Its target is not known. This CDR3 spans 11 amino acids. Trimming cost V 6 bases and J 10 bases, with 7 bases left between them. Germline V gene lookup returns CDR1 SNHLY and CDR2 FYNNEI. TCRdb redid the calling of the 5' RACE reads with MiXCR, one entry per CDR3 protein. Of approximately 400,000 distinct CDR3 sequences detected, roughly a quarter appear once; the ten largest clones hold roughly 9.7%. The J gene is TRBJ1-6, the V gene TRBV2; D gene unclear. The receptor was derived from an adult woman who had mild COVID-19 (a few samples of this study predate the infection). Cell type and time point are not known. Material: PBMCs or a T cell subset sorted from them (not recorded which). The CDR3 coding sequence is TGTGCCAGCAGCCCGAAATCACCCCTCCACTTT. It specifies CASSPKSPLHF.